The entry that follows covers one T cell receptor (beta chain) sequence. Germline CDR1 is SEHNR and CDR2 is FQNEAQ (reference sequence). The CDR3 loop spans 11 amino acids. V was cut by 2 bases and J by 10 bases, with 5 bases left in between. The data belong to a study of blood T cell repertoires in COVID-19. The overall study: Nucleic acid was either cDNA or gDNA, and it came from T cells, B-cell-depleted T cells, or PBMCs.

Sequencing used immunoSEQ multiplex PCR; TCRdb keeps in-frame clones, though not all of them. The table includes around 47,000 clones, around four fifths detected once. Material: peripheral blood. The source of this sequence is a human donor in a cohort sampled during active COVID-19. The V and J genes are TRBV7-9 and TRBJ1-4; D is unresolved. The CDR3 region is CASSLSRKLFF. CDR3 in DNA: TGTGCCAGCAGCTTAAGCCGAAAACTGTTTTTT.